This record looks at one TCR beta chain sequence and its context. Its antigen is not identified. This record belongs to a study of cytomegalovirus exposure and HLA in healthy donors. This CDR3 comprises 12 residues. Germline-derived CDR1 and CDR2 are LNHDA and SQIVND (reference sequence). The V end was cut by 3 bases, the J end by 5 bases, with 4 bases between. Assay used: immunoSEQ multiplex PCR; TCRdb lists only in-frame clones, some missing. The data hold 120,000 or so clones, with roughly 89% observed a single time. Study results and limitations: Listed as cytomegalovirus-associated were 150 to 200 TCR beta chains.

This chain links TRBV19 with TRBJ2-2; D not resolved. Sequencing used PBMCs. The clonotype comes from a woman aged 18-29 years in good health and CMV-seronegative. In DNA, the CDR3 is TGTGCCAGTAGTATGGAGACCGGGGAGCTGTTTTTT. Encoded protein: CASSMETGELFF.